This TCR beta chain was captured in a study of blood T cell repertoires in COVID-19. Across the study: Collection of acute and convalescent COVID-19 samples took place in the United States, Italy and Spain.

Per the original data handling: Researchers report that nucleated cell counts were estimated from reference gene primer amplification. Produced via immunoSEQ multiplex PCR; TCRdb's table is partial and in-frame only. D and trimming come from the DNA, and the V and J calls and clone size come from that table. The sample yields a few hundred thousand clones, around nine tenths seen once. Germline assignment: CDR1 MDHEN and CDR2 SYDVKM. The length of the CDR3 is 17 residues. V was clipped by 6 bases and J by 2 bases; unmatched bases: 8. Enrollment of patients from Seattle took place during active infection, with longitudinal follow-up.

The chain links TRBV28 to TRBJ1-3; 12 positions agree with TRBD1. The clonotype was recovered from a woman aged 70 to 79 with COVID-19, enrolled during active disease. Sequencing used peripheral blood. The CDR3 coding sequence is TGTGCCAGCAGCTACTACCGGGACAGGGGGCCTGGAAACACCATATATTTT. Its protein is CASSYYRDRGPGNTIYF.